This TCR beta chain is drawn from a study of cytomegalovirus exposure and HLA in healthy donors (dated by TCRdb to 2016 to 2017). Background on the whole study: In an earlier analysis of under 600 of the donors, approximately 300 Gb of sequence data and 120 million or so unique TCR beta sequences from some 170 million T cells were reported. Around 330 gigabases of sequencing data and around 88 million unique TCR sequences made up an early release that covered approximately 620 HLA-typed donors. The genetic ancestry cluster associated with self-reported Caucasian donors included over 80% of the 398 genotyped donors. The aim of the study was to test whether cataloging public T cell receptors could identify signatures of past pathogen exposure. The study profiled the T cell repertoires of more than 500 subjects by immunosequencing and related them to cytomegalovirus serostatus. Besides the first cohort of around 700 subjects, a separate validation cohort made up of 120 or so different subjects was used. High-throughput TCR immunosequencing, statistical association of individual TCRs with disease status, and machine learning were combined to predict cytomegalovirus infection status. A later analysis re-examined previously published TCR beta repertoires from around 670 donors and added high-resolution HLA genotyping to investigate patterns of TCR occurrence. The later analysis used no new phenotypic data to find candidate immune exposures, relying instead on TCR beta sequences and their occurrence across donors. An earlier analysis of several hundred of the donors applied high-throughput TCR beta sequencing to assess whether each TCR beta V gene segment acted as functional or pseudogenic. Alongside the repertoire data, information on donor age, sex, ethnicity and CMV serostatus was compiled. A later genetic analysis used genome-wide SNP genotypes for about 65% of the 666 donors, treating that subset as a discovery cohort. Every repertoire in the discovery cohort had been generated on one and the same sequencing platform. HLA typing included class I and class II loci at four-digit resolution. Typing coverage differed by locus: A, B, C, DRB1 and DQB1 were typed in about 629-630 donors, DQA1 in 522, DPA1 in some 610, and DPB1 in 472. Five DR-DQ haplotypes were handled as single units for association and clustering because linkage in the cohort was strong. On average, roughly 240,000 unique TCR beta nucleotide sequences were sequenced per donor among about 400 genotyped donors of the cohort, with roughly 18% of those sequences being non-productive.

On this clone: What antigen it recognizes has not been identified. Base qualities are not recorded, but no much larger clone differs from it by a single base.

In total, roughly 710 healthy bone marrow donors made up the cohort. At the time of sampling, every cohort member was nominally healthy, though immune exposures that went unrecorded were likely present. The donor was CMV seronegative and was included in the group of over 300 seronegative cohort members. A peripheral blood sample was collected from each donor, and TCR beta sequencing was performed on peripheral blood mononuclear cells. Genomic DNA was extracted from the blood cell samples with the Qiagen DNeasy Blood Extraction Kit. CDR1 MNHNS and CDR2 SASEGT are derived from the germline V gene. The CDR3 starts with the cysteine, ends with the phenylalanine, and has 15 residues. Left in the record is the CDR3 DNA by itself, 45 bases read in frame from the first base. At the junction V is shortened by 1 base and J by 7 bases, with 16 bases in between. General study outcomes and caveats: A few of the identified cytomegalovirus-associated TCR beta chains were confirmed in vitro to be specific for cytomegalovirus antigens. In a later analysis, several top co-occurrence clusters were reported to appear linked to parvovirus B19, influenza, CMV and Epstein-Barr virus. At a false discovery rate of 0.05, a later analysis linked around 17,000 TCR beta sequences to specific HLA alleles. A cluster of highly shared sequence variants was judged likely to represent a technical artifact of the sequencing pipeline. Sequencing depth was assumed to be roughly uniform across donors in the presence/absence analyses, though that assumption may not hold. A later genetic analysis associated a missense DCLRE1C variant with V-gene and J-gene trimming of TCR beta chains, and an independent cohort replicated the association. A further reported finding was that TCR beta sequences accurately predicted the HLA-A and HLA-B alleles for most subjects in the first cohort. In a later analysis, HLA-associated TCR beta chains showed more clonal expansion and lower generation probabilities than non-associated chains that were equally common. For the cohort, immune exposure information was limited to CMV serostatus. Most TCR sequences were seen in very few donors, while some public TCRs were found in many individuals. Some IMGT-functional V segments, including TRBV6-2 and TRBV6-3, could not be distinguished by the 87-base-pair reads and were therefore excluded. The authors suggested that the approach could potentially be generalized to other disease states and immunological phenotypes. According to a later analysis, TCR association rates differed among HLA loci, with DRB1 alleles showing the most associated TCRs and HLA-C alleles showing the fewest. Most CMV-associated TCR beta chains appeared to be HLA-restricted in a later analysis, and the HLA associations seemed to be driven largely by CMV exposure. Linkage disequilibrium might explain the correlated functional status among segregating V segments, but an unknown experimental factor could not be excluded. In a later genetic analysis, fewer N-insertions in productive TCRs were reported among donors in an Asian-associated ancestry cluster than the 666-donor mean. HLA typing was unavailable for some donors at each locus, so association tests used only the typed subset. The cohort was sequenced for TCR beta chains only, and without alpha or paired-chain data the features that could be detected were limited. About 17 rarely observed V segments, including chromosome 9 orphons, were excluded from the earlier analysis of approximately 500 of the donors because counts were too low. The study gave a list of under 200 TCR beta chains associated with cytomegalovirus. In both the original and validation cohorts, the classifier was reported to diagnose cytomegalovirus status with high specificity and sensitivity. In an earlier analysis of around 500 of the donors, most TCR beta V segments appeared in productive rearrangements about 87% or about 30% of the time, broadly matching IMGT annotations. Assigning TCR associations to individual alleles was difficult when HLA alleles, especially DR and DQ, strongly co-occurred.

The protocol used for the library was the immunoSEQ multiplex PCR assay. The multiplex PCR relied on a mix of 60 forward primers for TCR Vbeta segments and 13 reverse primers for TCR Jbeta segments. The CDR3 region of rearranged TCR beta genes was amplified from genomic DNA by a multiplex PCR assay. The amplified TCR beta libraries were sequenced on the Illumina HiSeq System as 87-base-pair reads. In the paper's pipeline: A later analysis tallied approximately 87 million unique TCR beta chains across the 610 or so repertoires, and 10 million to 11 million of those chains were shared by two or more donors. Raw reads were error-corrected and collapsed into unique sequences by a nearest-neighbor algorithm in which closely related sequences were merged to remove PCR and sequencing errors. CDR3 sequences were aligned to IMGT reference sequences to assign V, D and J gene segments. Each retained sequence needed at least a six-nucleotide match to both a V gene segment and a J gene segment. A rearrangement counted as productive if the CDR3 had no stop codons and remained in frame with V and J, and every other rearrangement counted as non-productive. Following IMGT convention, CDR3 was defined as the stretch from the second conserved V-encoded cysteine to the conserved J-encoded phenylalanine. Sequences without an unambiguous match to a single V gene segment were excluded from the earlier analysis of about 630 of the donors. An earlier analysis of some 610 of the donors called V segments functional above 56.7% productive rearrangements and segregating when the between-donor standard deviation exceeded 5%. A statistical classification framework was built to diagnose cytomegalovirus status from the catalog of TCR beta chain sequences. A later analysis assigned V and J genes by comparing TCR nucleotide sequences with IMGT/GENE-DB human TR gene sequences. In a later analysis, CDR3 sequences and most-parsimonious VDJ recombination scenarios were assigned using the TCRdist pipeline. In a later analysis, every TCR beta chain was defined by the combination of its CDR3 amino acid sequence and its V-gene family, and reads without a unique V-gene family were dropped. As a way to deal with suspected cross-contamination and a sequencing artifact, a later analysis dropped roughly 620 nucleotide sequences that were highly shared and had low generation probability. In a later analysis, a clonal expansion index for each public chain was calculated from normalized within-repertoire ranks of inferred template counts. A later analysis computed generation probabilities with a VDJ recombination model fitted to out-of-frame rearrangements, and checked the results against IGoR. Hypergeometric tests were used in a later analysis to score TCR-TCR, TCR-HLA and TCR-CMV co-occurrence, with a repertoire-size bias correction applied to the TCR pairs. In a later analysis, false discovery rates were estimated by permuting HLA or CMV assignments 20 times. In a later analysis, co-occurring TCRs were grouped using DBSCAN, and TCRdist sequence similarity was added for clustering within HLA-allele-positive subsets. Co-occurrence clustering excluded repertoires with fewer than 30,000 or more than 120,000 public chains, plus five with anomalous nucleotide sharing. Entries here come from immuneACCESS through TCRdb and include only in-frame sequences with V and J called. Some clones fail to appear in such tables; in the studies checked, an unresolved V gene covers under half of the shortfall, and the cause of the remainder is unknown. V and J calls and clone size are given by that table; D and trimming were obtained from the DNA. Present in this sample are fewer than 150,000 clones, about four fifths of which were seen just once. The ten biggest clones cover 2.5% to 3% of the sample.

The sequencing input was PBMCs. The clonotype originates from a male donor in good health and CMV-seronegative. Recombination joined TRBV6-1 with TRBJ2-5, and the D gene may be TRBD1, 6 bases matching. The CDR3: CASSEGQGPGGTQYF. DNA sequence: TGTGCCAGCAGTGAAGGGCAGGGGCCTGGGGGGACCCAGTACTTC.